The next 30 T cell receptor beta chains were all read from a single sample in a study of T cells in localized non-small cell lung cancer. Some clones are missing from TCRdb's copy, which holds only in-frame ones; the method was immunoSEQ multiplex PCR. The table includes tens of thousands of clones, 70% to 90% detected once. The sequencing used peripheral blood mononuclear cells, collected before any cancer treatment. These receptors were obtained from a male donor aged 60 or over with stage II lung adenocarcinoma.

CDR3 sequence reads: CASSASSGRYTGELFF. CDR3 DNA sequence: TGTGCCAGTAGTGCTTCTAGCGGGAGGTACACCGGGGAGCTGTTTTTT. The V and J genes are TRBV19 and TRBJ2-2, with 11 bases fitting TRBD2. CDR3 length equals 16 residues. Per germline, CDR1 LNHDA and CDR2 SQIVND (reference sequence). The V segment lost 5 bases and the J segment 3 bases; nucleotides outside the gene matches: 5.

The V call is TRBV5-1, the J call TRBJ1-1; 7 bases map to TRBD1. Trimming at V came to 0 bases and at J to 11 bases, leaving 4 bases not matched to a gene. There are 12 residues in the CDR3. The germline CDR1 and CDR2 sequences are SGHRS and YFSETQ. CDR3 sequence reads: CASSLEGARAFF. The CDR3 DNA sequence: TGCGCCAGCAGCTTGGAGGGGGCTCGTGCTTTCTTT.

The chain has TRBV7-2 and TRBJ2-3; D remains unclear. Germline loops: CDR1 SGHTA, CDR2 FQGNSA. The CDR3 sequence is 13 residues long. Trimming left V 3 bases short and J 4 bases short, with 8 bases between. The CDR3 DNA reads TGTGCCAGCAGCTTCTCACCCTCAGATACGCAGTATTTT. Translating gives CASSFSPSDTQYF.

The V gene is TRBV5-1, the J gene TRBJ2-1; 9 bases agree with TRBD2. V dropped 5 bases and J dropped 6; count of bases not matched to a gene: 9. Germline-derived CDR1 and CDR2 are SGHRS and YFSETQ. The CDR3 extends over 15 amino acids. The CDR3 DNA is TGCGCCAGCAGGGTGTCGGGGACTAGCTCCAATGAGCAGTTCTTC. Protein sequence: CASRVSGTSSNEQFF.

The chain uses TRBV6-1 and TRBJ2-7, with 11 bases that match TRBD1. This CDR3 spans 15 amino acids. V lost 4 bases to trimming and J lost 7 bases; unmatched junction nucleotides: 9. CDR1 is MNHNS, CDR2 SASEGT, per germline. DNA of the CDR3: TGTGCCAGCAGTGGGCGGACAGGGGGCTATTCGGAGCAGTACTTC. Translated: CASSGRTGGYSEQYF.

The rearrangement uses TRBV7-3 and TRBJ2-7; TRBD1 aligns across 10 bases. The CDR3 loop spans 15 amino acids. Trimming took 5 bases from V and 6 from J; bases not matched to a gene: 10. The germline V gene has CDR1 SGHTA and CDR2 FQGTGA. CDR3: CASSETSGQGIEQYF. The CDR3 nucleotides are TGTGCCAGCAGCGAAACCTCGGGACAGGGGATCGAGCAGTACTTC. Full variable domain (outside the CDR3, taken from reference TRBV7-3 and TRBJ2-7): GAGVSQTPSNKVTEKGKYVELRCDPISGHTALYWYRQSLGQGPEFLIYFQGTGAADDSGLPNDRFFAVRPEGSVSTLKIQRTERGDSAVYLCASSETSGQGIEQYFGPGTRLTVT.

The gene calls are TRBV6-1 and TRBJ2-6, with 8 bases matching TRBD1. Germline assignment: CDR1 MNHNS and CDR2 SASEGT. This CDR3 comprises 15 residues. J was trimmed by 4 bases and V by 11 bases; bases with no gene match: 10. The CDR3 here is CAGRDRTTGANVLTF. DNA for the CDR3: TGTGCCGGCCGGGACAGGACTACCGGGGCCAACGTCCTGACTTTC.

The rearrangement links TRBV19 to TRBJ2-7, with TRBD2 matching 12 bases. Trimming took 5 bases from V and 6 from J; bases not matched to a gene: 8. The germline V gene encodes CDR1 LNHDA and CDR2 SQIVND (reference sequence). The CDR3 is made up of 15 amino acids. The DNA for the CDR3 is TGTGCCAGTAGTGGTCTAGCGGGAGGGCCGGGCGAGCAGTACTTC. Translated: CASSGLAGGPGEQYF. Variable domain in full (rest from reference TRBV19 and TRBJ2-7): DGGITQSPKYLFRKEGQNVTLSCEQNLNHDAMYWYRQDPGQGLRLIYYSQIVNDFQKGDIAEGYSVSREKKESFPLTVTSAQKNPTAFYLCASSGLAGGPGEQYFGPGTRLTVT.

This clone was found once. V usage is TRBV30 and J usage is TRBJ1-2; D possibly corresponds to TRBD1 (6 bases). The V end lost 3 bases, the J end lost 3 bases, and 11 bases lay between the germline ends. This CDR3 has 13 amino acids. CDR1 and CDR2 (germline): GTSNPN, SVGIG (reference sequence). The CDR3 DNA reads TGTGCCTGGAGAGATACAGGGTACTATGGCTACACCTTC. Its translation is CAWRDTGYYGYTF.

The V gene is TRBV11-2, the J gene TRBJ1-2; 8 bases align to TRBD1. Germline V CDR1 and CDR2: SGHAT, FQNNGV. This CDR3 spans 17 amino acids. J was trimmed by 6 bases and V by 4 bases; bases with no gene match: 16. DNA for the CDR3: TGTGCCAGCAGCTCGTTTATGGGGCGCCGGACAGGGCATGGCTACACCTTC. It yields the protein CASSSFMGRRTGHGYTF.

This rearrangement joins TRBV7-2 to TRBJ2-3, with D possibly being TRBD2 (5 bases). Germline V gene data show CDR1 as SGHTA and CDR2 as FQGNSA. Between the trimmed V and J ends, which lost 2 bases and 4 bases, there was a span of 22 bases. CDR3 length: 18 amino acids. CDR3 sequence reads: CASSLRSVGGSPPDTQYF. The CDR3 DNA reads as TGTGCCAGCAGCTTACGTTCGGTCGGCGGGTCACCACCAGATACGCAGTATTTT.

The chain links TRBV19 to TRBJ1-5; D is uncertain. V was trimmed by 10 bases and J by 2 bases, leaving 15 bases between them. This CDR3 is built from 14 residues. Germline CDR1 is LNHDA and CDR2 is SQIVND (reference sequence). CDR3 in amino acids: CATLSSFGNQPQHF. The CDR3 DNA sequence: TGTGCCACCCTCTCAAGTTTCGGCAATCAGCCCCAGCATTTT.

The chain has TRBV5-1 and TRBJ1-3; unclear D gene. V was trimmed by 7 bases and J by 4 bases, leaving 15 bases between them. The CDR3 spans 14 residues. Germline loops: CDR1 SGHRS, CDR2 YFSETQ. The CDR3 loop reads CASRSPGSGNTIYF. DNA of the CDR3: TGCGCCAGCCGAAGCCCGGGGTCGGGAAACACCATATATTTT.

The chain is built from TRBV9 and TRBJ2-1; D is unresolved. Germline assignment: CDR1 SGDLS and CDR2 YYNGEE. The CDR3 sequence is 14 residues long. Between the trimmed V and J ends, which lost 7 bases and 4 bases, there was a span of 15 bases. CDR3 bases: TGTGCCAGCCGCCCAGGTCTAGATTACAATGAGCAGTTCTTC. Translated, it gives CASRPGLDYNEQFF.

The rearrangement joins TRBV30 to TRBJ1-1; D is undetermined. V was cut by 4 bases and J by 3 bases, with 9 bases left in between. The CDR3 has 12 amino acids. CDR1 and CDR2 (germline): GTSNPN, SVGIG (reference sequence). DNA of the CDR3: TGTGCCTGGATTAAAGGGTACACTGAAGCTTTCTTT. Protein product: CAWIKGYTEAFF.

The CDR3 nucleotides are TGTGCCAGCAGTTACTCGGCCAGGCTGGGTAATCAGCCCCAGCATTTT. It translates to CASSYSARLGNQPQHF. The chain carries TRBV6-5 and TRBJ1-5; D not certain. Per germline, CDR1 MNHEY and CDR2 SVGAGI. The CDR3 is 16 residues long. V lost 0 bases and J 4 bases, leaving 13 bases between the germline ends.

This clone came up once. CDR3 loop: CASSKTGDTGTSQNYEQYF. The DNA for the CDR3 is TGTGCCAGCTCAAAGACAGGGGACACCGGGACTAGTCAAAACTACGAGCAGTACTTC. This rearrangement joins TRBV18 to TRBJ2-7; TRBD1 or TRBD2 may be the D gene (8 bases each). This CDR3 is 19 amino acids long. Germline CDR1 and CDR2: KGHSH and LQKENI. V gave up 5 bases and J gave up 3 bases, with 29 bases separating them.

This clone was seen a single time. The J gene is TRBJ2-7, the V gene TRBV28; 7 positions match TRBD2. In germline, CDR1 is MDHEN, CDR2 SYDVKM. Losses at the gene ends were 5 bases for V and 3 bases for J; bases not matched to a gene: 7. This CDR3 contains 14 residues. This chain's CDR3 is CASSPRGEVYEQYF. In DNA form, the CDR3 reads TGTGCCAGCAGTCCCCGGGGGGAGGTCTACGAGCAGTACTTC.

V usage is TRBV5-1 and J usage is TRBJ1-4; 10 bases line up with TRBD1. The CDR3 sequence is 15 residues long. CDR1 and CDR2 from the germline V gene are SGHRS and YFSETQ. The junction had 1 base not matched to a gene; V was cut back by 0 bases and J by 5 bases. The CDR3 bases are TGCGCCAGCAGCTTGGCGGGACAGGGGAATGAAAAACTGTTTTTT. Its translation: CASSLAGQGNEKLFF.

The chain employs TRBV30 and TRBJ1-2, with TRBD1 identical over 7 bases. CDR1 GTSNPN and CDR2 SVGIG come from the germline V gene (reference sequence). This CDR3 contains 13 residues. V dropped 4 bases and J dropped 5; count of bases not matched to a gene: 7. CDR3 in amino acids: CAWIPGTEYGYTF. The CDR3 DNA reads TGTGCCTGGATTCCAGGGACAGAATATGGCTACACCTTC.

The chain combines TRBV4-2 with TRBJ1-2; the D is unclear. Per the germline V gene, CDR1 is LGHNA and CDR2 is YNFKEQ. Trimming stripped 0 bases from V and 4 bases from J, with 12 bases between. The CDR3 consists of 15 residues. The CDR3 region is CASSQDGAGSYGYTF. In DNA form, the CDR3 reads TGTGCCAGCAGCCAAGATGGTGCAGGCTCCTATGGCTACACCTTC.

This chain connects TRBV6-6 to TRBJ1-2; TRBD1 matches at 7 bases. This CDR3 comprises 12 residues. V lost 9 bases and J lost 3; bases outside the gene matches: 4. Germline V gene lookup returns CDR1 MNHNY and CDR2 SVGAGI (reference sequence). CDR3 bases: TGTGCCAGTGCCGGGACAGACTATGGCTACACCTTC. This gives the protein CASAGTDYGYTF.

V and J are TRBV5-8 and TRBJ1-5; D is unclear. This CDR3 has 14 amino acids. The V end lost 0 bases, the J end lost 3 bases, and 7 bases lay between the germline ends. In germline, CDR1 is SGHTS, CDR2 YDEGEE. The CDR3 region has the DNA TGTGCCAGCAGCTTGGGCAGGCCCAATCAGCCCCAGCATTTT. Translation: CASSLGRPNQPQHF.

The rearrangement uses TRBV15 and TRBJ2-7, with 11 bases fitting TRBD2. Per germline, CDR1 LNHNV and CDR2 YYDKDF (reference sequence). Trimming took 0 bases from V and 7 from J; bases not matched to a gene: 11. The CDR3 extends over 17 amino acids. CDR3 residues: CATSRDPGLAGGEEQYF. In DNA, the CDR3 is TGTGCCACCAGCAGAGATCCGGGTCTAGCGGGAGGTGAGGAGCAGTACTTC.

This chain uses TRBV29-1 with TRBJ2-2; D may match TRBD1 or TRBD2 (5 bases each). The V gene lost 6 bases and the J gene lost 6 bases, with 14 bases spanning the gap. The CDR3 sequence is 13 residues long. Germline V gene lookup returns CDR1 SQVTM and CDR2 ANQGSEA. The CDR3 sequence is CSVNAGTAGELFF. CDR3 bases: TGCAGCGTCAATGCCGGGACGGCCGGGGAGCTGTTTTTT.

V is TRBV25-1 and J is TRBJ2-1, with TRBD2 matching over 13 bases. CDR3 length equals 17 residues. Germline V CDR1 and CDR2: MGHDK, SYGVNS. V lost 5 bases to trimming and J lost 9 bases; unmatched junction nucleotides: 13. The CDR3 coding sequence is TGTGCCAGCAGTCCCCCCTGGGGGACTAGCGGGAAGGGTGAGCAGTTCTTC. Protein sequence: CASSPPWGTSGKGEQFF.

This chain joins TRBV5-5 and TRBJ1-6; TRBD1 matches 8 bases. The J segment lost 8 bases and the V segment lost 4 bases, leaving 5 bases of the junction unmatched. Germline loops: CDR1 SGHKS, CDR2 YYEKEE (reference sequence). The CDR3 has 14 amino acids. The CDR3 loop reads CASSGTGLDSPLHF. Here the CDR3 DNA reads TGTGCCAGCAGCGGGACAGGTCTGGATTCACCCCTCCACTTT.

CDR3 nucleotide sequence: TGTGCCAGCAGCTTAGGGGCGGGGATGGGCTATGGCTACACCTTC. This gives the protein CASSLGAGMGYGYTF. This chain links TRBV7-8 with TRBJ1-2; D ambiguous. CDR1 and CDR2 from the germline V gene are SGHVS and FQNEAQ. The CDR3 contains 15 residues. V gave up 1 base and J gave up 4 bases, with 13 bases separating them.

The chain employs TRBV4-1 and TRBJ2-1; no clear D gene. The CDR3 totals 15 residues. Looked up from germline, CDR1 is MGHRA and CDR2 is YSYEKL. With 0 bases removed from V and 0 bases from J, the gap between germline ends came to 6 bases. CDR3 region: CASSQDIYSYNEQFF. CDR3 coding DNA: TGCGCCAGCAGCCAAGACATCTACTCCTACAATGAGCAGTTCTTC.

The chain carries TRBV28 and TRBJ2-1, with TRBD2 identical over 10 bases. The germline V gene encodes CDR1 MDHEN and CDR2 SYDVKM. This CDR3 has 14 residues. J gave up 9 bases and V 7 bases, and 9 bases lay outside the gene matches. The CDR3 sequence: CASTPSGSRPEQFF. Here the CDR3 DNA reads TGTGCCAGCACTCCTAGCGGGAGTCGTCCTGAGCAGTTCTTC. Looking up the rest from reference TRBV28 and TRBJ2-1 gives the full variable domain: DVKVTQSSRYLVKRTGEKVFLECVQDMDHENMFWYRQDPGLGLRLIYFSYDVKMKEKGDIPEGYSVSREKKERFSLILESASTNQTSMYLCASTPSGSRPEQFFGPGTRLTVL.